These T cell receptor beta chains were read from a single sample in a study of technical replicates of blood from a handful of donors. TCRdb's copy holds only in-frame clones and misses some; the assay was immunoSEQ multiplex PCR. The sample lists tens of thousands of clones, around 94% seen once, with 0.26% in the top ten. The material sequenced was T cells isolated from PBMCs. The receptors stem from a human donor in good health. CDR3s include the opening cysteine and the closing phenylalanine or tryptophan. D genes are given only for firm matches. Clone size, where shown, is once, few, many, or a class for clones that have expanded.

clone size,V gene,D gene,J gene,CDR3 protein
.,TRBV5-1,TRBD1,TRBJ1-2,CASSTATGSPIYGYTF
.,TRBV4-1,TRBD1,TRBJ1-4,CASSKGQSITTNEKLFF
.,TRBV6-1,TRBD1,TRBJ1-5,CASNPGGSSNQPQHF
.,TRBV7-8,.,TRBJ2-1,CASSCHPSCGSSRGDQRGEQFF
.,TRBV7-2,TRBD2,TRBJ2-1,CASSLKGPGLAVNEQFF
.,TRBV4-1,TRBD1,TRBJ1-1,CASSQTGDTEAFF
.,TRBV15,.,TRBJ2-3,CATSEQRGAGSDTQYF
.,TRBV7-9,TRBD1,TRBJ1-5,CASSPLGGQGFQPQHF
.,TRBV5-1,TRBD1,TRBJ1-1,CASKGQGANTEAFF
.,TRBV30,.,TRBJ1-2,CAWSVRGRLSYTF
.,TRBV27,.,TRBJ1-6,CASSFLSSPLHF
.,TRBV29-1,TRBD1,TRBJ1-2,CSVEVGGDGYTF
.,TRBV15,.,TRBJ2-1,CATSTRHSTHNEQFF
.,TRBV18,TRBD2,TRBJ2-1,CASSRTSGGPSYNEQFF
.,TRBV10-2,TRBD1,TRBJ2-7,CASGTGGFSYEQYF
.,TRBV6-1,TRBD1,TRBJ1-5,CASSVGQSNQPQHF
.,TRBV28,.,TRBJ2-3,CASSPREVDTQYF
.,TRBV6-5,TRBD1,TRBJ1-2,CASSSGGTQSRGYTF
.,TRBV30,.,TRBJ1-2,CAWSVMSRQGIGGYTF
.,TRBV25-1,.,TRBJ1-4,CASSALGATNEKLFF
.,TRBV5-6,.,TRBJ2-7,CASSRWGRVVGEQYF
.,TRBV25-1,TRBD2,TRBJ2-1,CATINAGGPENEQFF
.,TRBV19,TRBD1,TRBJ2-3,CASSVNARDRDTDTQYF
.,TRBV12-5,TRBD2,TRBJ2-5,CASAPGLAGETQYF
.,TRBV5-4,TRBD1,TRBJ2-5,CASSRQTGEETQYF
.,TRBV7-9,.,TRBJ1-4,CASSPFQGINEKLFF
.,TRBV28,.,TRBJ2-7,CASSLRSGYLPEQYF
.,TRBV10-1,.,TRBJ2-7,CASSESGGGIFQQYF
once,TRBV5-1,TRBD2,TRBJ2-3,CASSLAGGSGSTDTQYF
.,TRBV4-1,TRBD2,TRBJ2-7,CASSQDKLAGYEQYF
few,TRBV30,TRBD1,TRBJ1-1,CAWSRTGLSEAFF
once,TRBV29-1,TRBD1,TRBJ1-1,CSVDIGGPNTEAFF
.,TRBV10-3,.,TRBJ2-5,CAISESGLEETQYF
.,TRBV7-9,.,TRBJ2-7,CASSRIGGGEQYF
.,TRBV11-2,.,TRBJ1-2,CASSRDRSGGYTF
.,TRBV27,.,TRBJ2-7,CASGDTESSYEQYF
.,TRBV28,TRBD1,TRBJ2-1,CASSFGPDRVYNEQFF
.,TRBV28,.,TRBJ1-5,CASSLGGSNQPQHF
once,TRBV7-9,.,TRBJ2-1,CASSLTGSYNEQFF
.,TRBV7-9,TRBD1,TRBJ2-4,CASSFSDRGKNIQYF
.,TRBV29-1,TRBD1,TRBJ2-3,CSTRDSRTDTQYF
.,TRBV14,TRBD1,TRBJ2-7,CASSKPGQGDHEQYF
.,TRBV5-4,.,TRBJ1-1,CASRLSTGTYTEAFF
.,TRBV19,.,TRBJ1-2,CASSILATRQNYGYTF
once,TRBV28,.,TRBJ1-2,CASSQGGESYGYTF
.,TRBV7-7,.,TRBJ1-1,CASSQNLNTEAFF
.,TRBV7-2,.,TRBJ2-5,CASSSGGETQYF
.,TRBV18,.,TRBJ1-1,CASSSAYSSMNTEAFF
.,TRBV5-1,.,TRBJ2-5,CASSLEGGWETQYF